This record looks at one T cell receptor beta chain sequence and its context. A much larger clonotype is one base distant, so this may be a read error. The data belong to a study of Graves' ophthalmopathy and Graves' hyperthyroidism. Study-level information: The study drew peripheral blood at initial diagnosis, before any treatment.

Someone took the PBMCs out of about 9.7 ml of fresh peripheral blood. Germline V gives CDR1 DFQATT, CDR2 SNEGSKA (reference sequence). The CDR3 consists of 13 residues. The TCR beta CDR3 regions underwent amplification from RNA transcripts. HTBI primers were used in a first-round RT-PCR, which preceded a second-round multiplex PCR. TCRdb itself ran the multiplex PCR reads through MiXCR, one entry per CDR3 protein. The profile shows about 740,000 distinct CDR3 sequences, approximately 40% of them singletons. Sample: peripheral blood. This receptor was taken from an adult man with Graves' ophthalmopathy. V and J are TRBV20-1 and TRBJ1-2; D is possibly TRBD1 (5 bases). The CDR3 nucleotides are TGCAGTGCTAGAGATCGTAGGGGTGTGGGCTACGCCTTC. Its translation: CSARDRRGVGYAF.